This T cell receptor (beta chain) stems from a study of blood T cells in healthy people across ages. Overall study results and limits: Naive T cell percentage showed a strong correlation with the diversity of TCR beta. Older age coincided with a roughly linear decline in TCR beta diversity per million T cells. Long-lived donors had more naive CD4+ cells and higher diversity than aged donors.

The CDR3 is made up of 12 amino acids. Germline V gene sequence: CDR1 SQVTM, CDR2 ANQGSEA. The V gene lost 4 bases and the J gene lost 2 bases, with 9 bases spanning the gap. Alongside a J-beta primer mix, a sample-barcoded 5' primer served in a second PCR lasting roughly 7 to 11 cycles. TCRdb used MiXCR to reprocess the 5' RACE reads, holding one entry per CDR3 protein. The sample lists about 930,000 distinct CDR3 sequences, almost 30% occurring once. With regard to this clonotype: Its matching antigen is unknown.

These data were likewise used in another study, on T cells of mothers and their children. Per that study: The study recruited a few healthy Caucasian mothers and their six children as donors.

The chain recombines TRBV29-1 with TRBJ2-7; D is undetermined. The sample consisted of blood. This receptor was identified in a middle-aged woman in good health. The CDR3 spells CSVGPAAYEQYF. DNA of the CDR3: TGCAGCGTTGGCCCGGCCGCCTACGAGCAGTACTTC.